These T cell receptor beta chains were read from a single sample in a study of neoadjuvant anti-PD-1 for oral cavity cancer. The protocol was immunoSEQ multiplex PCR, while the TCRdb copy is restricted to in-frame clones and leaves out a portion. The sample lists tens of thousands of clones, 79% seen once, with just over 2.5% in the top ten. Sample: PBMCs, taken before nivolumab (anti-PD-1) treatment. These receptors were obtained from a person aged 40 to 85 with oral cavity squamous cell carcinoma. CDR3s leave out the opening cysteine and the closing phenylalanine or tryptophan.

j_call,v_call,cdr3_length,cdr3_aa
TRBJ2-5,TRBV7-9,13,ASSLALRKQETQY
TRBJ2-3,TRBV5-1,15,ASSELGLHPKGGTQY
TRBJ2-3,TRBV7-6,14,ASSLGNSRLTDTQY
TRBJ1-3,TRBV6-5,13,ASSYDPDSGNTIY
TRBJ1-3,TRBV29-1,11,SVSKSSGNTIY
TRBJ1-4,TRBV5-1,14,ASSATSGTAYEKLF
TRBJ2-3,TRBV15,12,ATREGVMTDTQY
TRBJ1-5,TRBV19,13,ASSKGQWSNQPQH
TRBJ1-1,TRBV2,12,ASSEDRVGTEAF
TRBJ2-2,TRBV30,13,AWSGLAGVTGELF
TRBJ2-1,TRBV7-8,16,ASSLAGMAAGQANEQF
TRBJ1-2,TRBV19,13,ASSIRGQGNYGYT
TRBJ2-3,TRBV7-9,13,ASRETSGHTDTQY
TRBJ1-1,TRBV18,10,ASSGTGLEAF
TRBJ2-1,TRBV30,10,AWSVRGRKEF
TRBJ2-6,TRBV2,16,ASREAVAGGPGANVLT
TRBJ1-1,TRBV14,11,ASSQRTSTEAF
TRBJ2-7,TRBV5-1,14,ASRSDPQRSSYEQY
TRBJ2-7,TRBV27,9,ASSSLYEQY
TRBJ2-2,TRBV29-1,10,SVEFGIGELF
TRBJ2-2,TRBV18,11,ASSNPGTGELF
TRBJ2-7,TRBV19,9,ASSRAAEQY
TRBJ1-2,TRBV29-1,12,SVEPGQGDYGYT
TRBJ1-2,TRBV14,11,ASSQDLDREDT
TRBJ1-2,TRBV27,12,ASSLLGRDYGYT
TRBJ1-2,TRBV12-5,14,ASGLRFRQSHEGYT
TRBJ2-4,TRBV27,11,ASSLSTGNIQY
TRBJ1-1,TRBV4-1,12,ASSPPGSGTEAF
TRBJ2-5,TRBV14,11,ASSTGIKETQY
TRBJ2-2,TRBV7-6,15,ASSRTSGGLNTGELF
TRBJ2-1,TRBV4-1,14,ASSQFTGAGVFEQF
TRBJ2-7,TRBV15,12,ATREGASTYEQY
TRBJ1-2,TRBV18,12,ASSPGDLNYGYT
TRBJ2-3,TRBV7-6,15,ASSLVSGATSADTQY
TRBJ1-6,TRBV18,14,ASSLGLDGGGSPLH
TRBJ1-4,TRBV6-5,11,ASSYGQGKKLF
TRBJ2-1,TRBV9,13,ASSVVAGGPYEQF
TRBJ1-5,TRBV2,13,ASRGQINSNQPQH
TRBJ2-3,TRBV20-1,9,SANIAATQY
TRBJ1-3,TRBV2,10,ASSGGGNTIY
TRBJ1-5,TRBV5-5,13,ASSPVLRSNQPQH
TRBJ1-3,TRBV4-1,14,ASSQGAGASGNTIY
TRBJ2-7,TRBV28,10,ASSVDSSEQY
TRBJ2-2,TRBV5-4,13,ASSSGDRDTGELF
TRBJ2-7,TRBV27,14,ASSLDGVAGVDEQY
TRBJ1-2,TRBV7-9,13,ASSLDRDRIYGYT
TRBJ1-2,TRBV6-5,12,ASSQPGQIYGYT
TRBJ2-5,TRBV28,13,ASSLGGRDLETQY
TRBJ2-1,TRBV4-2,17,ASSQDQASGRDTGNEQF
TRBJ2-3,TRBV10-3,13,AISADRASTDTQY
TRBJ1-1,TRBV19,12,ASSPTGGVTEAF
TRBJ2-2,TRBV6-6,12,ASMEPGTPGELF
TRBJ1-2,TRBV7-9,13,ASSPQTGANYGYT
TRBJ2-1,TRBV2,13,ASSREGSSYNEQF
TRBJ1-5,TRBV7-9,12,ASSLGLGVQPQH
TRBJ2-4,TRBV7-3,18,ASSLTSGRGARWRENIQY
TRBJ1-1,TRBV5-1,13,ASSLGQRVNTEAF
TRBJ2-1,TRBV2,15,ASSEERLAGRQKGQF